These T cell receptor beta chains were read from a single sample in a study of T-cell memory formation after mild COVID-19. Using its own MiXCR run on the 5' RACE reads, TCRdb lists one record per CDR3 protein. The sample has some 45,000 distinct CDR3 sequences; 27% are singletons. Sequencing was done on a sample of PBMCs or a T cell subset sorted from them (not recorded which). The receptors were sampled from a man aged 18 to 30 who had mild COVID-19 (a few samples of this study predate the infection). Cell type and time point are not known. Both conserved end residues are part of each CDR3. The order of the fields is J gene, V gene, CDR3 protein.

TRBJ1-5,TRBV7-2,CASSLGTWDRGDQPQHF
TRBJ2-1,TRBV7-9,CASSLRGRNEQFF
TRBJ2-7,TRBV7-9,CASSSFYEQYF
TRBJ1-2,TRBV12-3/TRBV12-4,CASSSGQGVYGYTF
TRBJ2-3,TRBV19,CASSIWAEQNTDTQYF
TRBJ1-1,TRBV7-3,CASRAYPGKEAFF
TRBJ2-5,TRBV7-9,CASSLAGEQETQYF
TRBJ2-5,TRBV18,CASSPSISGKQETQYF
TRBJ2-3,TRBV29-1,CSVDGFGGFTDTQYF
TRBJ2-3,TRBV6-2/TRBV6-3,CASSYIGRTTDTQYF
TRBJ2-3,TRBV20-1,CSAWGTGRRGYPTDTQYF
TRBJ2-1,TRBV7-6,CASSLGSRSYNEQFF
TRBJ2-5,TRBV7-2,CASSLWTGEQETQYF
TRBJ2-2,TRBV12-3/TRBV12-4,CASSQGGTTGPNTGELFF
TRBJ2-1,TRBV28,CASSPEGVSGFSYNEQFF
TRBJ1-2,TRBV7-6,CASSGQANYGYTF
TRBJ2-1,TRBV5-4,CASSLEPVNNEQFF
TRBJ2-3,TRBV20-1,CSAERGVWSDTQYF
TRBJ2-5,TRBV12-3/TRBV12-4,CASSPGLQETQYF
TRBJ1-2,TRBV6-1,CASGFRFHVSNYGYTF
TRBJ2-1,TRBV11-2,CASSTQNNEQFF
TRBJ2-5,TRBV5-6,CASNRLAGEETQYF
TRBJ2-5,TRBV20-1,CSARDPPRSQETQYF
TRBJ1-2,TRBV7-3,CASSLTEPGQGGGYTF
TRBJ1-1,TRBV19,CASSIRADSEAFF
TRBJ2-3,TRBV7-9,CASSSTGTGGLDTQYF
TRBJ1-5,TRBV7-9,CASTQGVGNQPQHF
TRBJ1-2,TRBV6-6,CASSYSAGKDGYTF
TRBJ2-3,TRBV6-5,CASSSPTTDRRQGDTQYF
TRBJ2-7,TRBV5-1,CASRDSPYEQYF
TRBJ2-3,TRBV7-6,CASSSLAGPAGDTQYF
TRBJ1-3,TRBV6-6,CASSYLTAGNTIYF
TRBJ2-1,TRBV6-5,CASSHQGGNEQFF
TRBJ2-3,TRBV3-1,CASSQRSRSDTQYF
TRBJ2-3,TRBV20-1,CSAGGGGTDTQYF